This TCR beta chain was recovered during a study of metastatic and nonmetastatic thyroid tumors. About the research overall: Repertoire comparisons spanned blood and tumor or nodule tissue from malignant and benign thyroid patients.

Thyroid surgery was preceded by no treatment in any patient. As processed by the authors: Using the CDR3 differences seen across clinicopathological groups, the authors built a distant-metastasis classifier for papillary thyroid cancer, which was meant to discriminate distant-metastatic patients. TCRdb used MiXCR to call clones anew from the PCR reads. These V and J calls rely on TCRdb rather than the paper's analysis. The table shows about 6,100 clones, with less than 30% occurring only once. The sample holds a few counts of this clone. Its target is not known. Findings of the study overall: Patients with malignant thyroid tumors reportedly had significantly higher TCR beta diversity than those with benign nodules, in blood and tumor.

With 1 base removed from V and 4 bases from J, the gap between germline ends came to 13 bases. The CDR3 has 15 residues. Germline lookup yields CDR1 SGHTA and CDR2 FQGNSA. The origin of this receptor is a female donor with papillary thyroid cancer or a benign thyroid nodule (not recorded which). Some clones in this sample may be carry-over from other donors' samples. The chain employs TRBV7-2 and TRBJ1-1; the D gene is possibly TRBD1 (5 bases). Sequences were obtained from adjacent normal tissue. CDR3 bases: TGTGCCAGCAGCTTAGTCGGGGGTATGGGCACTGAAGCTTTCTTT. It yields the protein CASSLVGGMGTEAFF.